Reported below is one T cell receptor beta chain. Its antigen is still unknown. This entry belongs to a study of CD8+ T cells in alopecia areata. Study results and caveats: Besides other cells, scalp samples also yield sequences of resident alphabeta T cells from normal skin. Elevated clonality characterized lesional scalp relative to normal scalp, particularly in alopecia totalis/universalis. Scalp clonality, together with expanded CD8+ clones among the top 100, fell significantly with tofacitinib. Many expanded lesional clones persisted in scalp and blood during tofacitinib treatment.

Sequencing templates came from extracted RNA that was reverse transcribed into cDNA. Assay: immunoSEQ multiplex PCR; the TCRdb copy retains only in-frame clones and omits some. The table lists about 210,000 clones, under 70% of them singletons, with more than 3.5% in the top ten. Treatment specified: oral pan-JAK inhibitor, 5-10 mg twice daily. The origin of this receptor is a human donor with alopecia areata. The sequenced sample was CD4+ T cells sorted from blood, obtained at week 4, from a patient treated with tofacitinib.

The CDR3 DNA reads TGCGCCAGCAGCCTGGGACAGCCCACTAACTATGGCTACACCTTC. Protein: CASSLGQPTNYGYTF. The chain employs TRBV5-1 and TRBJ1-2; 7 nucleotides align to TRBD1. J gave up 0 bases and V 4 bases, and 6 bases lay outside the gene matches. This CDR3 contains 15 residues. CDR1 is SGHRS and CDR2 is YFSETQ in the germline V gene.